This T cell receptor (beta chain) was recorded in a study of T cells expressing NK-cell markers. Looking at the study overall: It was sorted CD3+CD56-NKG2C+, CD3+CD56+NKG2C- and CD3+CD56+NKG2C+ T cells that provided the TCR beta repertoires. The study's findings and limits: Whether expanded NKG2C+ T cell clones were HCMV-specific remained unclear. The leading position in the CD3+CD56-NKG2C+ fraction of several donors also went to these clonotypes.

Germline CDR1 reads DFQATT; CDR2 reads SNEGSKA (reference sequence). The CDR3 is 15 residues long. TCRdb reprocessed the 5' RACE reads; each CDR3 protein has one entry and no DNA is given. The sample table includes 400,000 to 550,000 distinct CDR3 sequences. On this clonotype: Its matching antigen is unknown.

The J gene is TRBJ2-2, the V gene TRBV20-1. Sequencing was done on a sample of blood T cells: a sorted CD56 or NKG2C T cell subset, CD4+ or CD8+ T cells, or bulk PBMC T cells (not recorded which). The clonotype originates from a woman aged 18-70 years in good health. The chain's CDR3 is CSARIASRPPGELFF.